The 5 T cell receptor beta chains given below trace back to one sample, sequenced in a study of blood T cell repertoires in COVID-19. Clones were read by immunoSEQ multiplex PCR, and TCRdb kept only the in-frame ones, dropping some. The sample includes over 200,000 clones, roughly 90% of them seen just once. Sequences were obtained from peripheral blood. Receptors were obtained from a woman aged 55-70 years with acute or convalescent COVID-19.

Here the CDR3 reads CASSLTSGGFADTQYF. Written as DNA, the CDR3 is TGTGCCAGCAGCTTAACTAGCGGGGGATTTGCAGATACGCAGTATTTT. The chain joins TRBV7-3 to TRBJ2-3; 9 bases line up with TRBD2. The CDR3 covers 16 residues. Per the germline V gene, CDR1 is SGHTA and CDR2 is FQGTGA. V trimming: 0 bases; J trimming: 4 bases; junction bases outside the gene matches: 5.

V gene TRBV27 combines with J gene TRBJ2-1; 11 bases are shared with TRBD2. This CDR3 has 15 amino acids. With 5 bases clipped from V and 2 bases from J, the junction kept 2 bases outside the gene matches. Germline V gives CDR1 MNHEY, CDR2 SMNVEV (reference sequence). The CDR3 bases are TGTGCCAGCAGTAAGACTAGCGGGGCCTACAATGAGCAGTTCTTC. Its translation: CASSKTSGAYNEQFF.

The chain joins TRBV11-2 to TRBJ1-2; a possible D gene is TRBD1 (5 bases). Trimming removed 5 bases from V and 7 bases from J, with 23 bases in between. The CDR3 runs to 16 residues. The germline V gene has CDR1 SGHAT and CDR2 FQNNGV. The CDR3 region is CASSSTYISAGVGYTF. CDR3 DNA sequence: TGTGCCAGCAGCAGTACATACATCAGTGCGGGGGTTGGCTACACCTTC.

The chain has TRBV5-1 and TRBJ1-1; D might be TRBD1 (6 bases). This CDR3 is 15 amino acids long. Germline V gene sequence: CDR1 SGHRS, CDR2 YFSETQ. V gave up 0 bases and J gave up 6 bases, with 15 bases separating them. CDR3 residues: CASSLEVPPGAEAFF. CDR3 nucleotide sequence: TGCGCCAGCAGCTTGGAGGTCCCCCCAGGGGCTGAAGCTTTCTTT. The full variable domain, rest sourced from reference TRBV5-1 and TRBJ1-1, is KAGVTQTPRYLIKTRGQQVTLSCSPISGHRSVSWYQQTPGQGLQFLFEYFSETQRNKGNFPGRFSGRQFSNSRSEMNVSTLELGDSALYLCASSLEVPPGAEAFFGQGTRLTVV.

The chain couples TRBV2 to TRBJ1-6; a possible D gene is TRBD1 (5 bases). Germline V gives CDR1 SNHLY, CDR2 FYNNEI. V lost 7 bases and J 7 bases, leaving 11 bases between the germline ends. The CDR3 has 13 amino acids. CDR3 bases: TGTGCCAGCATCCAGGGTTGGAATTCACCCCTCCACTTT. Translation: CASIQGWNSPLHF. Variable domain in full (rest from reference TRBV2 and TRBJ1-6): EPEVTQTPSHQVTQMGQEVILRCVPISNHLYFYWYRQILGQKVEFLVSFYNNEISEKSEIFDDQFSVERPDGSNFTLKIRSTKLEDSAMYFCASIQGWNSPLHFGNGTRLTVT.